This TCR beta chain was captured in a study of T-cell reconstitution after alpha-beta-depleted transplantation in children. Unique molecular identifiers were built into the TCRbeta library. TCRdb re-derived calls from the PCR reads in MiXCR, one entry per CDR3 protein. Of around 700,000 distinct CDR3 sequences listed, around 13% were seen once; the top ten hold 0.79%. This clonotype turned up a few times. The V end was cut by 4 bases, the J end by 3 bases, with 10 bases between. The CDR3 has 13 amino acids. CDR1 DFQATT and CDR2 SNEGSKA come from the germline V gene (reference sequence). This sequence was found in a girl aged 2-15 years with congenital amegakaryocytic thrombocytopenia, due to receive a stem cell transplant. The sample here was PBMCs, taken before TCRalphabeta/CD19-depleted stem cell transplant. This chain links TRBV20-1 with TRBJ2-1; D is perhaps TRBD1 (6 bases). Written as DNA, the CDR3 is TGCAGTGCTACCCGGGACAACTACAATGAGCAGTTCTTC. It specifies CSATRDNYNEQFF.